This T cell receptor (beta chain) stems from a study of blood T cell repertoires in COVID-19. Repertoires were generated with immunoSEQ multiplex PCR, while TCRdb's copy carries only in-frame clones and drops some. The sample has just over 95,000 clones, 75% to 95% seen once. The CDR3 is made up of 16 amino acids. Trimming removed 0 bases from V and 7 bases from J, with 17 bases in between. The germline gives CDR1 SGHTS, CDR2 YDEGEE. What was sequenced was peripheral blood. This receptor was taken from a man aged 55 to 70 with acute or convalescent COVID-19. The V gene is TRBV5-8, the J gene TRBJ1-5; the D gene is possibly TRBD1 (5 bases). The CDR3 sequence: CASSLEGLLARQPQHF. The CDR3 region has the DNA TGTGCCAGCAGCTTGGAGGGACTTCTGGCGCGGCAGCCCCAGCATTTT.